This TCR beta chain emerged from a study of shared clonotypes between healthy human individuals. In the study overall: The donor group consisted of two women and three men, aged 18 to 49. CD4 naive and CD4 memory each took three plates per donor, while CD8 naive took two and CD8 memory one.

Sequenced by immunoSEQ multiplex PCR; TCRdb stores in-frame clones only, minus some. Among hundreds of thousands of clones listed, around 73% were seen once. Study results and caveats: The donor pool, a small one, limited the genetic and exposure-history diversity represented. Only blood underwent sampling, and tissue repertoires likely differ.

V shed 2 bases and J 7 bases; nucleotides not matched to a gene: 11. The length of the CDR3 is 15 residues. Germline V gene data show CDR1 as LNHDA and CDR2 as SQIVND (reference sequence). This clone occurred once. Its antigen is not known. The sequence derives from a woman under 40 in good health. The sequenced material came from memory CD4+ T cells sorted from blood. The subset here: CD45RA-negative fraction. The V and J genes are TRBV19 and TRBJ2-7; the match to TRBD1 covers 7 bases. The CDR3 sequence: CASSIWGQSPREQYF. The CDR3 DNA follows: TGTGCCAGTAGTATATGGGGACAGTCGCCTCGGGAGCAGTACTTC.